Listed here are 23 T cell receptor beta chains from one sample, sequenced in a study of T-cell memory formation after mild COVID-19. TCRdb analysed the 5' RACE reads with MiXCR anew, one entry per CDR3 protein. This sample has about half a million distinct CDR3 sequences, with roughly 18% found just once. Material: PBMCs or a T cell subset sorted from them (not recorded which). These receptors all stem from an adult woman who had mild COVID-19 (a few samples of this study predate the infection). Cell type and time point are not known.

This clonotype has a handful of counts. The V gene is TRBV7-9, the J gene TRBJ2-2; 8 bases line up with TRBD1. J lost 2 bases, V lost 8 bases, and 4 bases had no gene match. The CDR3 has 14 amino acids. Germline assignment: CDR1 SEHNR and CDR2 FQNEAQ (reference sequence). CDR3 residues: CASSTGGNTGELFF. The CDR3 DNA reads as TGTGCCAGCTCAACAGGGGGTAACACCGGGGAGCTGTTTTTT.

This clonotype showed up many times. The rearrangement links TRBV5-1 to TRBJ2-1; D is tentatively TRBD1 or TRBD2 (6 bases each). The CDR3 spans 15 residues. The germline CDR1 and CDR2 sequences are SGHRS and YFSETQ. Deletions cut 1 base from V and 3 bases from J, with 11 bases between. This CDR3 reads CASSLLEGGYNEQFF. CDR3 nucleotides: TGCGCCAGCAGCTTGTTAGAGGGGGGCTACAATGAGCAGTTCTTC.

The chain employs TRBV5-1 and TRBJ2-7, with 8 positions matching TRBD1. The CDR3 runs to 14 residues. The V gene's germline CDR1 is SGHRS and CDR2 YFSETQ. Trimming cost V 3 bases and J 6 bases; bases outside gene matches: 8. CDR3 in DNA: TGCGCCAGCAGCTCAGGACAGGGACCTGGCGAGCAGTACTTC. Amino acids: CASSSGQGPGEQYF.

There are many counts of this clonotype. This chain joins TRBV21-1 and TRBJ2-2; TRBD2 was called by the table and not checked on the DNA. TRBV21-1 is a recognized pseudogene. This CDR3 spans 15 amino acids. As DNA, the CDR3 is TGTGCCAGCAGCGGGAGGATCCGGAACACCGGGGAGCTGTTTTTT. It encodes CASSGRIRNTGELFF.

This clonotype showed up just a few times. The V gene is TRBV7-2, the J gene TRBJ2-3; 14 bases map to TRBD2. The CDR3 length is 18 residues. The V segment lost 1 base and the J segment 2 bases; nucleotides outside the gene matches: 5. Germline V lookup: CDR1 SGHTA, CDR2 FQGNSA. The CDR3: CASSLGTSGGRITDTQYF. The CDR3 bases are TGTGCCAGCAGCTTAGGGACTAGCGGGGGGAGAATCACAGATACGCAGTATTTT.

This clonotype was seen ten or more times. At one boundary the junction diverges from the germline segment, which might be a read error. V is TRBV7-7 and J is TRBJ2-5; D is perhaps TRBD1 (6 bases). CDR1 is SSHAT, CDR2 FNYEAQ, per germline (reference sequence). The CDR3 runs to 13 residues. The CDR3 region has the DNA TGTGCTAGCAGCTTGGACAGTCAAGAGACCCAGTACTTC. Encoded protein: CASSLDSQETQYF. Drawing the rest from reference TRBV7-7 and TRBJ2-5, the complete variable domain is GAGVSQSPRYKVTKRGQDVTLRCDPISSHATLYWYQQALGQGPEFLTYFNYEAQPDKSGLPSDRFSAERPEGSISTLTIQRTEQRDSAMYRCASSLDSQETQYFGPGTRLLVL.

About this clonotype: At one of its ends the junction is not consistent with the germline gene, which may arise from a read error. The rearrangement joins TRBV9 to TRBJ2-1, with D hard to call. The CDR3 has 14 amino acids. Germline V gene data show CDR1 as SGDLS and CDR2 as YYNGEE. For the CDR3, the DNA is TGTGCCAGCAGCGTAGTCCCCTCCCACAATGAGCAGTTCTTC. As protein: CASSVVPSHNEQFF.

The V call is TRBV29-1, the J call TRBJ1-1, with D perhaps matching TRBD1 (5 bases). Deletions cut 1 base from V and 3 bases from J, with 12 bases between. The CDR3 spans 14 residues. CDR1 is SQVTM, CDR2 ANQGSEA, per germline. Here the CDR3 DNA reads TGCAGCGTTGAAGGGACCCTAGGGGACACTGAAGCTTTCTTT. It yields the protein CSVEGTLGDTEAFF.

This clonotype was detected only once. This chain links TRBV11-3 with TRBJ1-1; 9 bases are shared with TRBD1. The V segment lost 7 bases and the J segment 5 bases; nucleotides outside the gene matches: 5. CDR3 length equals 13 residues. Germline CDR1 reads SGHNT; CDR2 reads YENEEA. The CDR3 DNA sequence: TGTGCCAGCACGGACAGGGGATGGACTGAAGCTTTCTTT. Its translation is CASTDRGWTEAFF.

This clonotype has a handful of counts. V usage is TRBV4-2 and J usage is TRBJ1-1; D not certain. The germline V gene encodes CDR1 LGHNA and CDR2 YNFKEQ. The CDR3 is 16 amino acids. Trimming took off 4 bases at V and 0 bases at J, with 15 bases between the two ends. The CDR3 spells CASSPFHRNMNTEAFF. The CDR3 DNA sequence: TGTGCCAGCAGCCCCTTCCACCGAAACATGAACACTGAAGCTTTCTTT.

Many counts were recorded for this clonotype. The gene calls are TRBV5-1 and TRBJ2-3, with 11 bases aligning to TRBD2. The CDR3 runs to 20 residues. Trimming took 6 bases from V and 0 from J; bases not matched to a gene: 18. Germline CDR1 reads SGHRS; CDR2 reads YFSETQ. DNA of the CDR3: TGCGCCAGCACCATAACTTTCACTAGCGGGGGAGGGGTCAGCACAGATACGCAGTATTTT. Its protein product is CASTITFTSGGGVSTDTQYF.

This clonotype was seen more than once but under ten times. The chain couples TRBV29-1 to TRBJ1-1, with TRBD1 identical over 7 bases. The CDR3 loop spans 13 amino acids. V shed 6 bases, J shed 0 bases, and the junction held 4 bases outside the gene matches. Germline CDR1 SQVTM, CDR2 ANQGSEA. The CDR3 region is CSVRQGLNTEAFF. CDR3 sequence (DNA): TGCAGCGTACGACAGGGCTTGAACACTGAAGCTTTCTTT. Full variable domain (missing parts from reference TRBV29-1 and TRBJ1-1): SAVISQKPSRDICQRGTSLTIQCQVDSQVTMMFWYRQQPGQSLTLIATANQGSEATYESGFVIDKFPISRPNLTFSTLTVSNMSPEDSSIYLCSVRQGLNTEAFFGQGTRLTVV.

There are many counts of this clonotype. The chain is built from TRBV4-3 and TRBJ2-7; D is uncertain. Germline CDR1 LGHNA, CDR2 YSLEER. This CDR3 spans 13 amino acids. Between the trimmed V and J ends, which lost 6 bases and 4 bases, there was a span of 13 bases. The CDR3 sequence: CASRSRVEYEQYF. CDR3 DNA sequence: TGCGCCAGCAGGTCCAGAGTCGAGTACGAGCAGTACTTC.

This chain connects TRBV5-6 to TRBJ1-5, with 7 bases aligning to TRBD1. There are 15 residues in the CDR3. CDR1 and CDR2 (germline): SGHDT, YYEEEE. V gave up 4 bases and J gave up 3 bases; unmatched junction bases: 7. CDR3 residues: CASSGRDSFNQPQHF. The DNA for the CDR3 is TGTGCCAGCAGCGGACGGGACAGCTTCAATCAGCCCCAGCATTTT.

The chain couples TRBV20-1 to TRBJ2-7; D perhaps matches TRBD1 (6 bases). The CDR3 extends over 17 amino acids. Germline V lookup: CDR1 DFQATT, CDR2 SNEGSKA (reference sequence). Trimming took off 1 base at V and 4 bases at J, with 23 bases between the two ends. The CDR3 DNA reads TGCAGTGCTAGAGCGCCCGCCCTCGGGACATCAATTTACGAGCAGTACTTC. Encoded protein: CSARAPALGTSIYEQYF.

The rearrangement links TRBV9 to TRBJ1-4; D not certain. This CDR3 comprises 14 residues. Germline CDR1 and CDR2: SGDLS and YYNGEE. Trimming pared 0 bases from V and 2 bases from J, leaving 5 bases between. The CDR3 spells CASSVGVTNEKLFF. In DNA form, the CDR3 reads TGTGCCAGCAGCGTAGGGGTGACTAATGAAAAACTGTTTTTT.

This clonotype came up a few times. The chain couples TRBV15 to TRBJ2-5, with D maybe TRBD1 (5 bases). Trimming stripped 0 bases from V and 1 base from J, with 12 bases between. The CDR3 contains 16 residues. Germline CDR1 and CDR2: LNHNV and YYDKDF (reference sequence). As DNA, the CDR3 is TGTGCCACCAGCAGAGATGGTTGGGGCGGCCAAGAGACCCAGTACTTC. Translating gives CATSRDGWGGQETQYF. The variable domain in full, completed from reference TRBV15 and TRBJ2-5, reads DAMVIQNPRYQVTQFGKPVTLSCSQTLNHNVMYWYQQKSSQAPKLLFHYYDKDFNNEADTPDNFQSRRPNTSFCFLDIRSPGLGDTAMYLCATSRDGWGGQETQYFGPGTRLLVL.

This rearrangement joins TRBV12-3 or TRBV12-4 to TRBJ2-2, with a tentative D call TRBD2 (6 bases). The CDR3 sequence is 18 residues long. The V gene lost 0 bases and the J gene lost 0 bases, with 14 bases spanning the gap. This chain's CDR3 is CASSLAAVAGSNTGELFF. Here the CDR3 DNA reads TGTGCCAGCAGTTTAGCAGCTGTTGCGGGGTCGAACACCGGGGAGCTGTTTTTT.

The CDR3 loop is CATSDRQGLYTDTQYF. Here the CDR3 DNA reads TGTGCCACCAGTGATAGACAGGGCCTATACACAGATACGCAGTATTTT. This rearrangement joins TRBV24-1 to TRBJ2-3; TRBD1 aligns across 7 bases. The V gene end was trimmed by 3 bases and the J gene end by 2 bases; junction bases not matched to a gene: 7. This CDR3 region has 16 residues. CDR1 and CDR2 from the germline V gene are KGHDR and SFDVKD.

J is TRBJ1-1 and V is TRBV12-3 or TRBV12-4; D is possibly TRBD1 (6 bases). The V gene lost 5 bases and the J gene lost 11 bases, with 21 bases spanning the gap. This CDR3 region has 14 residues. The CDR3 sequence is CASSPQGQNRGAFF. CDR3 coding DNA: TGTGCCAGCAGTCCGCAAGGACAGAATAGAGGGGCTTTCTTT.

This clonotype was seen a handful of times. The chain joins TRBV5-1 to TRBJ1-1; D gene unclear. CDR1 is SGHRS, CDR2 YFSETQ, per germline. The CDR3 contains 18 residues. Trimming removed 2 bases from V and 0 bases from J, with 20 bases in between. CDR3 nucleotides: TGCGCCAGCAGCTTAGGACCCCTGGATTCCATCATGAACACTGAAGCTTTCTTT. This codes for CASSLGPLDSIMNTEAFF.

This clonotype was seen more than once but under ten times. The chain combines TRBV6-6 with TRBJ2-7; 7 positions agree with TRBD2. The ends lost 9 bases at V and 2 bases at J; junction bases unmatched: 4. This CDR3 region has 12 residues. The germline gives CDR1 MNHNY, CDR2 SVGAGI (reference sequence). The CDR3 DNA follows: TGTGCCAGTGGACTAGTGACCTACGAGCAGTACTTC. This translates into CASGLVTYEQYF.

The chain is built from TRBV12-3 or TRBV12-4 and TRBJ2-1; D gene unclear. V was trimmed by 6 bases and J by 5 bases, leaving 8 bases between them. The CDR3 extends over 12 amino acids. In DNA form, the CDR3 reads TGTGCCAGCAGATACCGACACAATGAGCAGTTCTTC. Translating it yields CASRYRHNEQFF.